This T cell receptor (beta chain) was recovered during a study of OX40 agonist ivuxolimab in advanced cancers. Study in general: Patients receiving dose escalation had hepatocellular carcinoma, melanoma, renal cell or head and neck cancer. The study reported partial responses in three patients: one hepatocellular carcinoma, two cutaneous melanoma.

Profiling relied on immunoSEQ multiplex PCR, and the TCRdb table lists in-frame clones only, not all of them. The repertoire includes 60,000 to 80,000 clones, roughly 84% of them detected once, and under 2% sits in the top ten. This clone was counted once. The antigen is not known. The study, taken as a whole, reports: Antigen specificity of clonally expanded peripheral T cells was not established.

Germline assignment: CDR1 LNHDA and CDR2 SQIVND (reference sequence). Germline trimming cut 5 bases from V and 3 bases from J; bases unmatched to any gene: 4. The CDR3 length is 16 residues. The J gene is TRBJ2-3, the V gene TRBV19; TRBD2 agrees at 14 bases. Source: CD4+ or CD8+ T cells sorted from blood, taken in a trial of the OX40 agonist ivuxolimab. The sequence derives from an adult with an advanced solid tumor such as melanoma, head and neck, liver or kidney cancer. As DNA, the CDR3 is TGTGCCAGTAGTGCGGGACTAGCGGGAGTAACAGATACGCAGTATTTT. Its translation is CASSAGLAGVTDTQYF. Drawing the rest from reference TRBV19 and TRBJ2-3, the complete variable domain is DGGITQSPKYLFRKEGQNVTLSCEQNLNHDAMYWYRQDPGQGLRLIYYSQIVNDFQKGDIAEGYSVSREKKESFPLTVTSAQKNPTAFYLCASSAGLAGVTDTQYFGPGTRLTVL.